A selection of T cell receptor beta chains follows, all from one sample in a study of identical twins. Each CDR3 protein gets one entry after TCRdb re-called the 5' RACE reads with MiXCR. The sample shows more than 350,000 distinct CDR3 sequences, roughly 9% of them seen only once. Sequencing was performed on naive T cells sorted from blood. The receptors were gathered from a woman between 45 and 65 years old in good health. CDR3s include the opening cysteine and the closing phenylalanine or tryptophan. The D gene is left open where the match is weak. Some rows have no size entry. The others give once, few or many, or a class for an expanded clone.

V: TRBV2; J: TRBJ2-1; size: few; D: .; DNA: TGTGCCGGCAGGGGATGGGGGTTTGAGCAGTTCTTC; CDR3: CAGRGWGFEQFF
V: TRBV29-1; J: TRBJ2-6; size: .; D: .; DNA: TGCAGCGTTGAAGATCACCCCCTAAACTCTGGGGCCAACGTCCTGACTTTC; CDR3: CSVEDHPLNSGANVLTF
V: TRBV6-5; J: TRBJ2-2; size: .; D: .; DNA: TGTGCCAGCACCAGGGGGGTTGGGGAGCTGTTTTTT; CDR3: CASTRGVGELFF
V: TRBV6-6; J: TRBJ2-5; size: .; D: .; DNA: TGTGCCAGCAGATCATCCGGGCAGGAGACCCAGTACTTC; CDR3: CASRSSGQETQYF
V: TRBV19; J: TRBJ2-2; size: few; D: TRBD1; DNA: TGTGCCAGTAGTCACAGGGGCGAGAACACCGGGGAGCTGTTTTTT; CDR3: CASSHRGENTGELFF
V: TRBV6-1; J: TRBJ2-5; size: few; D: .; DNA: TGTGCCAGCAGTCCGACTAGGAGCGAGACCCAGTACTTC; CDR3: CASSPTRSETQYF
V: TRBV5-1; J: TRBJ2-3; size: .; D: .; DNA: TGCGCCAGCAGCTTACAGGACTACTATCTAGATACGCAGTATTTT; CDR3: CASSLQDYYLDTQYF
V: TRBV6-2/TRBV6-3; J: TRBJ2-3; size: few; D: TRBD2; DNA: TGTGCCAGCAGTTACAGTAGCGGGAACCGGAATACGCAGTATTTT; CDR3: CASSYSSGNRNTQYF
V: TRBV5-1; J: TRBJ2-5; size: many; D: TRBD2; DNA: TGCGCCAGCAGCCCTAGCGGGGAGAGGCAAGAGACCCAGTACTTC; CDR3: CASSPSGERQETQYF
V: TRBV7-3; J: TRBJ2-5; size: many; D: .; DNA: TGTGCCAGCAGCCAAACTAGACTGTCAGAGACCCAGTACTTC; CDR3: CASSQTRLSETQYF
V: TRBV19; J: TRBJ2-3; size: .; D: .; DNA: TGTGCCAGTAGTATAGGGGCGGTAGCCACAGATACGCAGTATTTT; CDR3: CASSIGAVATDTQYF
V: TRBV25-1; J: TRBJ2-2; size: .; D: TRBD2; DNA: TGTGCCAGCAGTGAGCTTGCTAGCGGGAGCCCGAACACCGGGGAGCTGTTTTTT; CDR3: CASSELASGSPNTGELFF
V: TRBV5-1; J: TRBJ2-2; size: many; D: TRBD1; DNA: TGCGCCAGCAGCAAGGGACAGCCTCTCAACACCGGGGAGCTGTTTTTT; CDR3: CASSKGQPLNTGELFF
V: TRBV27; J: TRBJ1-1; size: few; D: .; DNA: TGTGCCAGCATCCAGGTGAACACTGAAGCTTTCTTT; CDR3: CASIQVNTEAFF
V: TRBV29-1; J: TRBJ1-5; size: many; D: TRBD1; DNA: TGCAGCGTTCCCTGGACAGGGATTAGCAATCAGCCCCAGCATTTT; CDR3: CSVPWTGISNQPQHF
V: TRBV24-1; J: TRBJ1-5; size: .; D: .; DNA: TGTGCCACCCGAACCCGAAGAAATCAGCCCCAGCATTTT; CDR3: CATRTRRNQPQHF
V: TRBV5-1; J: TRBJ2-7; size: .; D: TRBD2; DNA: TGCGCCAGCAGCTCCCGATTACGCAGACTAGCGGGGGCCTACGAGCAGTACTTC; CDR3: CASSSRLRRLAGAYEQYF
V: TRBV6-5; J: TRBJ2-5; size: few; D: .; DNA: TGTGCCAGCAGTTACTCAGGGACGGTGAGCGAAGAGACCCAGTACTTC; CDR3: CASSYSGTVSEETQYF
V: TRBV6-5; J: TRBJ2-1; size: many; D: TRBD2; DNA: TGTGCCAGCAGTCAGACCGGGACTAGGTCATACAATGAGCAGTTCTTC; CDR3: CASSQTGTRSYNEQFF
V: TRBV4-1; J: TRBJ1-4; size: many; D: .; DNA: TGCGCCAGCAAAAGATCGTGGAGGGGCGTAAATGAAAAACTGTTTTTT; CDR3: CASKRSWRGVNEKLFF
V: TRBV12-3/TRBV12-4; J: TRBJ2-1; size: many; D: .; DNA: TGTGCCAGCAGTTTAAGACCGACCAATGAGCAGTTCTTC; CDR3: CASSLRPTNEQFF
V: TRBV4-1; J: TRBJ1-5; size: .; D: .; DNA: TGCGCCAGCAGCCCCCCGGGGGGGTCCCAGCATTTT; CDR3: CASSPPGGSQHF
V: TRBV12-3/TRBV12-4; J: TRBJ1-1; size: many; D: .; DNA: TGTGCCAGCAGTTTGAAGGGCACTGAAGCTTTCTTT; CDR3: CASSLKGTEAFF
V: TRBV5-1; J: TRBJ2-1; size: many; D: TRBD2; DNA: TGCGCCAGCAGCTTGGTTGGGACTAGCGGACGCAATGAGCAGTTCTTC; CDR3: CASSLVGTSGRNEQFF
V: TRBV15; J: TRBJ1-4; size: many; D: .; DNA: TGTGCCACCAGCAGAACCGCAGGGTCCGGAGAAAAACTGTTTTTT; CDR3: CATSRTAGSGEKLFF
V: TRBV7-9; J: TRBJ1-5; size: many; D: .; DNA: TGTGCCAGCAGCGCCGACTACCCTAGCAATCAGCCCCAGCATTTT; CDR3: CASSADYPSNQPQHF
V: TRBV7-9; J: TRBJ2-1; size: few; D: .; DNA: TGTGCCAGCAGGAGAGAATCTGGTGAGCAGTTCTTC; CDR3: CASRRESGEQFF
V: TRBV24-1; J: TRBJ2-2; size: few; D: TRBD1; DNA: TGTGCCACCCGGTCGGGACAGAGGGGCACCGGGGAGCTGTTTTTT; CDR3: CATRSGQRGTGELFF
V: TRBV24-1; J: TRBJ2-2; size: .; D: .; DNA: TGTGCCACCAGTGATTTAGGAACCGGAGGGACGGGAAACACCGGGGAGCTGTTTTTT; CDR3: CATSDLGTGGTGNTGELFF
V: TRBV11-2; J: TRBJ2-3; size: .; D: .; DNA: TGTGCCAGCAACGTTAAGCCGTCCCCCACAGATACGCAGTATTTT; CDR3: CASNVKPSPTDTQYF
V: TRBV7-9; J: TRBJ2-3; size: .; D: .; DNA: TGTGCCAGCAGCTTTTCAGCGAGAAACACAGATACGCAGTATTTT; CDR3: CASSFSARNTDTQYF
V: TRBV5-1; J: TRBJ2-5; size: .; D: TRBD1; DNA: TGCGCCAGCAGCGAACGACAGGGTCGGGAAGAGACCCAGTACTTC; CDR3: CASSERQGREETQYF
V: TRBV6-6; J: TRBJ2-1; size: .; D: TRBD2; DNA: TGTGCCAGCAGTTACTCGACAGCTAGCGGGAATAACAATGAGCAGTTCTTC; CDR3: CASSYSTASGNNNEQFF
V: TRBV6-2/TRBV6-3; J: TRBJ2-1; size: many; D: .; DNA: TGTGCCAGCAAGTTAACCAATGAGCAGTTCTTC; CDR3: CASKLTNEQFF
V: TRBV24-1; J: TRBJ1-4; size: few; D: TRBD1; DNA: TGTGCCACCAGTGATTCTGGACAGGGGAGACTGTTTTTT; CDR3: CATSDSGQGRLFF
V: TRBV12-3/TRBV12-4; J: TRBJ2-7; size: many; D: .; DNA: TGTGCCACCCAGCCCGGGAGACGCTACGAGCAGTACTTC; CDR3: CATQPGRRYEQYF
V: TRBV7-9; J: TRBJ2-2; size: .; D: .; DNA: TGTGCCAGCAGCTCTCCTACCAGCGGGGAGCTGTTTTTT; CDR3: CASSSPTSGELFF
V: TRBV6-5; J: TRBJ2-2; size: .; D: .; DNA: TGTGCCATCAGGGTGGGAAGGGAGGTATCCGGGGAGCTGTTTTTT; CDR3: CAIRVGREVSGELFF
V: TRBV9; J: TRBJ1-5; size: medium-sized; D: TRBD1; DNA: TGTGCCAGCAGCGTATCGTACAGGGGACAGCCCCAGCATTTT; CDR3: CASSVSYRGQPQHF
V: TRBV29-1; J: TRBJ2-3; size: .; D: TRBD1; DNA: TGCAGCGTTGAAACGACCGGGACAGGGCAGTATTTT; CDR3: CSVETTGTGQYF
V: TRBV12-3/TRBV12-4; J: TRBJ1-1; size: many; D: .; DNA: TGTGCCAGCAGTTTAGTCCAGGGAGGGACTGAAGCTTTCTTT; CDR3: CASSLVQGGTEAFF
V: TRBV4-2; J: TRBJ2-1; size: .; D: TRBD2; DNA: TGTGCCAGCAGCCAAGATGGGACTAGCGACAATGAGCAGTTCTTC; CDR3: CASSQDGTSDNEQFF
V: TRBV5-1; J: TRBJ2-2; size: many; D: TRBD2; DNA: TGCGCCAGCAGCCACACTAGCGGTAACACCGGGGAGCTGTTTTTT; CDR3: CASSHTSGNTGELFF
V: TRBV10-3; J: TRBJ2-1; size: many; D: TRBD2; DNA: TGTGCCATCAACACTAGCGGGAGAACACGTGAGCAGTTCTTC; CDR3: CAINTSGRTREQFF
V: TRBV20-1; J: TRBJ2-5; size: few; D: .; DNA: TGCAGTGCTAGTCGTGGGGCTCAAGAGACCCAGTACTTC; CDR3: CSASRGAQETQYF
V: TRBV12-3/TRBV12-4; J: TRBJ2-3; size: few; D: .; DNA: TGTGCCAGCAGCTCATCCGACCAGAAATCGGCCCACGAAGTTTGTACGCAGTATTTT; CDR3: CASSSSDQKSAHEVCTQYF
V: TRBV5-1; J: TRBJ2-3; size: many; D: .; DNA: TGTGCCAGCAGCTTAGGGGGGCCTAGCACAGATACGCAGTATTTT; CDR3: CASSLGGPSTDTQYF
V: TRBV3-1; J: TRBJ2-1; size: few; D: TRBD2; DNA: TGTGCCAGCACTCCCCGGCTAGCGGGAGTTGGGGAGCAGTTCTTC; CDR3: CASTPRLAGVGEQFF
V: TRBV29-1; J: TRBJ1-1; size: few; D: .; DNA: TGCAGCGTTGAAGAAGCGGGGAACACTGAAGCTTTCTTT; CDR3: CSVEEAGNTEAFF
V: TRBV7-9; J: TRBJ2-3; size: .; D: .; DNA: TGTGCCAGCAGACGGCCGGGACTCAGCACAGATACGCAGTATTTT; CDR3: CASRRPGLSTDTQYF
V: TRBV20-1; J: TRBJ2-7; size: .; D: TRBD2; DNA: TGCAGTGCGCTGGACTCGGGACTAGCGGGAGGGCGTCACGAGCAGTACTTC; CDR3: CSALDSGLAGGRHEQYF
V: TRBV3-1; J: TRBJ2-7; size: .; D: TRBD2; DNA: TGTGCCAGCAGCCAAGAGCTGGGACTAGTAAACGAGCAGTACTTC; CDR3: CASSQELGLVNEQYF
V: TRBV10-3; J: TRBJ2-7; size: few; D: .; DNA: TGTGCCATCACCAATACGGGGGCCTACGAGCAGTACTTC; CDR3: CAITNTGAYEQYF
V: TRBV29-1; J: TRBJ1-1; size: few; D: .; DNA: TGCAGCGTTATTAGACGGATGAACACTGAAGCTTTCTTT; CDR3: CSVIRRMNTEAFF
V: TRBV6-2/TRBV6-3; J: TRBJ2-5; size: many; D: .; DNA: TGTGCCAGCAGTTACGAGACCCAGTACTTC; CDR3: CASSYETQYF
V: TRBV6-5; J: TRBJ2-4; size: .; D: .; DNA: TGTGCCAGCAGTTACTGGACAGAAAACATTCAGTACTTC; CDR3: CASSYWTENIQYF
V: TRBV29-1; J: TRBJ1-2; size: .; D: .; DNA: TGCAGCGTGCTTCAGGGGCTAAACTATGGCTACACCTTC; CDR3: CSVLQGLNYGYTF